This T cell receptor (beta chain) was sequenced during a study of CD8 T cells in Susac syndrome. Study-wide context: Among the Susac syndrome patients sequenced, 5 or 6 had active disease and 8 or 9 were in remission.

Reverse transcription of about 0.45 to 1 ug RNA was performed with random hexamers. TCRdb reanalysed the immunoSEQ multiplex PCR reads using MiXCR and keeps one entry per CDR3 protein. The data hold more than 100,000 distinct CDR3 sequences, with 96% observed a single time. This clonotype was seen a single time. The CDR3 length is 13 residues. Trimming left V 3 bases short and J 5 bases short, with 10 bases between. The germline V gene has CDR1 ENHRY and CDR2 SYGVKD. The sequenced material came from CD4+ T cells from PBMCs. The TCR originated in a human donor with Susac syndrome. The chain couples TRBV10-3 to TRBJ2-5; no clear D gene. The CDR3 region has the DNA TGTGCCATCAGTGACTACAAAATGGAGACCCAGTACTTC. Translation gives CAISDYKMETQYF.